A single sample is the source of the 18 T cell receptor beta chains below, sequenced in a study of graft-versus-host responses after intestinal transplantation. The assay was immunoSEQ multiplex PCR, and TCRdb's table has in-frame clones only and misses some. The sample contains approximately 28,000 clones, nearly 90% of which appear only once. The source material was PBMCs, sampled around 430 days after intestinal transplantation. These receptors were collected from a human patient who received an intestinal transplant, so some T cells may come from the graft donor.

This clone was seen a single time. V usage is TRBV6-1 and J usage is TRBJ1-2, with TRBD1 matching over 8 bases. Germline CDR1 reads MNHNS; CDR2 reads SASEGT. V shed 5 bases and J 3 bases; nucleotides not matched to a gene: 8. The CDR3 consists of 15 residues. The CDR3 bases are TGTGCCAGCAGTACCCCGGGACAGGCCTACTATGGCTACACCTTC. Its protein product is CASSTPGQAYYGYTF.

This clone appeared a single time. This sequence joins TRBV29-1 and TRBJ1-5; 8 bases are a match to TRBD1. Trimming removed 5 bases from V and 4 bases from J; junction bases left unmatched: 4. The CDR3 consists of 13 residues. Per germline, CDR1 SQVTM and CDR2 ANQGSEA. CDR3 DNA: TGCAGCGTTTCGGACAGGGCAAATCAGCCCCAGCATTTT. It yields the protein CSVSDRANQPQHF.

J is TRBJ1-5 and V is TRBV19; perhaps TRBD1 as D (5 bases). Per germline, CDR1 LNHDA and CDR2 SQIVND (reference sequence). The V end was cut by 4 bases, the J end by 9 bases, with 13 bases between. The CDR3 totals 13 residues. CDR3 in amino acids: CASSTPGPTPQHF. The CDR3 nucleotides read TGTGCCAGTAGTACGCCGGGACCAACGCCCCAGCATTTT.

The rearrangement joins TRBV2 to TRBJ2-3; no reliable D call. Looked up from germline, CDR1 is SNHLY and CDR2 is FYNNEI. CDR3 length: 13 residues. Trimming removed 7 bases at V and 1 base at J, with 9 bases between. CDR3 region: CASTISGTDTQYF. The DNA of the CDR3 is TGTGCCAGCACTATCAGCGGCACAGATACGCAGTATTTT.

This sequence joins TRBV6-6 and TRBJ1-2, with D unresolved. Germline V gene lookup returns CDR1 MNHNY and CDR2 SVGAGI (reference sequence). Trimming cost V 5 bases and J 2 bases, with 9 bases left between them. This CDR3 is 13 amino acids long. CDR3 bases: TGTGCCAGCAGTCGATCAGAGAACTATGGCTACACCTTC. Residues: CASSRSENYGYTF.

The rearrangement joins TRBV18 to TRBJ1-3; TRBD1 might be the D (5 bases). The CDR3 sequence is 15 residues long. Trimming pared 1 base from V and 0 bases from J, leaving 7 bases between. CDR1 is KGHSH, CDR2 LQKENI, per germline. Here the CDR3 DNA reads TGTGCCAGCTCACCACAGCAGGGCTCTGGAAACACCATATATTTT. Amino acids: CASSPQQGSGNTIYF.

CDR3 region: CAWRPAGSSYEQYF. Here the CDR3 DNA reads TGTGCCTGGAGGCCCGCAGGGAGTTCCTACGAGCAGTACTTC. This chain joins TRBV30 and TRBJ2-7; TRBD1 or TRBD2 may be the D gene (5 bases each). Germline V gene sequence: CDR1 GTSNPN, CDR2 SVGIG (reference sequence). The ends were cut back, 3 bases at V and 1 base at J, with 13 bases in the middle. This CDR3 is 14 amino acids long.

J is TRBJ1-4 and V is TRBV7-2; D is unresolved. This CDR3 contains 14 residues. With 5 bases removed from V and 8 bases from J, the gap between germline ends came to 15 bases. The germline gives CDR1 SGHTA, CDR2 FQGNSA. The CDR3 DNA reads TGTGCCAGCAGCCCCGGGGTCCGAAGAGAAAAACTGTTTTTT. Encoded protein: CASSPGVRREKLFF.

This sequence joins TRBV11-3 and TRBJ2-7; possible D gene TRBD1, 6 bases. This CDR3 has 15 amino acids. Germline V gives CDR1 SGHNT, CDR2 YENEEA. The V end was cut by 1 base, the J end by 2 bases, with 12 bases between. The CDR3 here is CASSLASRGTYEQYF. The DNA for the CDR3 is TGTGCCAGCAGCTTAGCCAGCAGGGGAACCTACGAGCAGTACTTC.

The CDR3: CASSLGLRADYGYTF. Written as DNA, the CDR3 is TGTGCCAGCAGCTTAGGGCTCAGGGCAGACTATGGCTACACCTTC. The gene calls are TRBV7-2 and TRBJ1-2, with D perhaps TRBD1 (5 bases). CDR3 size: 15 residues. V shed 1 base and J shed 3 bases, with 12 bases lying between them. Per the germline V gene, CDR1 is SGHTA and CDR2 is FQGNSA.

In this sample, this clone turned up a few times. CDR3 sequence reads: CAIRPVGQDSYGYTF. CDR3 nucleotides: TGTGCCATCAGGCCTGTGGGACAGGATAGCTATGGCTACACCTTC. The gene calls are TRBV10-3 and TRBJ1-2; 8 positions match TRBD1. The CDR3 has 15 amino acids. The germline V gene has CDR1 ENHRY and CDR2 SYGVKD. V gave up 6 bases and J gave up 4 bases; unmatched junction bases: 10.

This clone appeared a single time. V usage is TRBV2 and J usage is TRBJ2-3; 8 nucleotides line up with TRBD2. J was trimmed by 4 bases and V by 6 bases; bases with no gene match: 6. Germline CDR1 is SNHLY and CDR2 is FYNNEI. This CDR3 is 14 amino acids long. CDR3 coding DNA: TGTGCCAGCAGCGCCGGGGGGGTGGCAGATACGCAGTATTTT. Protein sequence: CASSAGGVADTQYF.

V usage is TRBV6-5 and J usage is TRBJ1-1; 7 bases agree with TRBD1. The CDR3 covers 15 residues. Trimming at V came to 0 bases and at J to 0 bases, leaving 1 base not matched to a gene. CDR1 and CDR2 (germline): MNHEY, SVGAGI. For the CDR3, the DNA is TGTGCCAGCAGTTACTCAGGGGGCGTGAACACTGAAGCTTTCTTT. Protein sequence: CASSYSGGVNTEAFF.

The chain uses TRBV6-5 and TRBJ2-5; TRBD2 matches 8 bases. The CDR3 contains 13 residues. After removal of 7 bases from V and 8 bases from J, the junction contained 9 bases not matched to a gene. The germline V gene encodes CDR1 MNHEY and CDR2 SVGAGI. The CDR3 bases are TGTGCCAGCACCCCAGGACTAGCCAAAACCCAGTACTTC. Protein: CASTPGLAKTQYF.

The chain carries TRBV28 and TRBJ2-1, with D perhaps matching TRBD2 (6 bases). CDR1 is MDHEN, CDR2 SYDVKM, per germline. This CDR3 contains 14 residues. V was trimmed by 3 bases and J by 6 bases, leaving 12 bases between them. DNA of the CDR3: TGTGCCAGCAGTTTGGAGGGGACTGGCAATGAGCAGTTCTTC. It translates to CASSLEGTGNEQFF.

The rearrangement uses TRBV2 and TRBJ2-1, with TRBD1 matching 8 bases. The CDR3 contains 14 residues. Germline V lookup: CDR1 SNHLY, CDR2 FYNNEI. V was pared by 10 bases and J by 4 bases, with 9 bases of the junction left unmatched. The CDR3: CANLRDRMYNEQFF. CDR3 nucleotide sequence: TGTGCCAACCTCCGGGACAGGATGTACAATGAGCAGTTCTTC.

The CDR3 loop reads CASSLGDRGSDTQYF. The CDR3 coding sequence is TGTGCCAGCAGCTTGGGAGACAGGGGATCAGATACGCAGTATTTT. V is TRBV5-4 and J is TRBJ2-3; the match to TRBD1 covers 8 bases. Looked up from germline, CDR1 is SGHNT and CDR2 is YYREEE (reference sequence). J lost 4 bases, V lost 0 bases, and 4 bases had no gene match. The CDR3 contains 15 residues.

The chain is built from TRBV7-9 and TRBJ1-2; 8 bases are a match to TRBD1. Looked up from germline, CDR1 is SEHNR and CDR2 is FQNEAQ (reference sequence). This CDR3 region has 15 residues. V lost 3 bases, J lost 6 bases, and 9 bases stayed unmatched. The DNA for the CDR3 is TGTGCCAGCAGCTTCCCGGGACAGGCGGGTGATGGCTACACCTTC. It specifies CASSFPGQAGDGYTF.